The TCR beta chain under discussion was sequenced for a study of monozygotic twins with inflammatory bowel disease (dated by TCRdb to between 2019 and 2020). Concerning the study at large: The full study comprised some 30 monozygotic twin pairs: nine German pairs (four IBD-concordant, five IBD-discordant) and 19 IBD-discordant Danish pairs. Within discordant pairs, disease-associated traits were sought mainly by comparing IBD patients with their genetically identical healthy co-twins. Each individual had, on average, about 151 000 unique TCRalpha sequences and 181 000 unique TCRbeta sequences available for analysis.

The paper as a whole reports these results and caveats: Concordant and discordant twins showed no difference in repertoire similarity, possibly because of limited statistical power. Because patients received different immunosuppressive treatments, the repertoires may have picked up extra background noise and variability between individuals. The results gave no support for a single strong signal or clonotype linked to IBD. Different T cell subtypes could not be distinguished in the analysis. Compared with healthy twins, IBD patients had fewer clonotypes in common with other individuals, a difference most pronounced in patients showing signs of disease activity. TCRbeta repertoire diversity, by inverse Simpson index, was decreased in IBD patients compared with their healthy co-twins.

Library prep was done by 5' RACE. For each TCR library, approximately 3,700 ng of total RNA was used. For each sample, cDNA synthesis with SMARTScribe reverse transcriptase was split into eight separate reactions. During cDNA synthesis, unique molecular identifiers containing a 6-nucleotide sample barcode were introduced by template switching. TCRalpha and TCRbeta cDNA was amplified by two nested PCRs of approximately 17 and 9 cycles, with bead purification after each PCR. Before amplification, the cDNA was treated with uracil DNA-glycosylase and purified using the QIAquick PCR purification kit. The second PCR added Illumina TruSeq-compatible adapters along with sample-specific barcodes. Library quality and concentration were checked on TapeStation and Qubit, and libraries were pooled at about 4.9 ng each. Sequencing of pooled libraries was carried out on an Illumina HiSeq2500 single-index Rapid Run using 2 x 100 bp reads and custom sequencing primers. On the authors' methods: MiGEC version 1.2.6 was used for UMI-based consensus assembly to correct PCR and sequencing errors. MiXCR version 2.1.1 handled V(D)J alignment, clonotype assembly and CDR3 extraction. Normalisation of gene usage, clonotype sharing and MAIT/NKT TCR abundance was achieved by analysing the top 1000, 10 000 and 20 000 clonotypes per sample. After downsampling to 27 000 UMIs, diversity was calculated as the inverse Simpson index using the vegan R package. Paired Mann-Whitney U tests on discordant twin pairs were used, with Benjamini-Hochberg multiple-testing correction. TCRdb reprocessed the sequencing reads and holds a single record per CDR3 protein sequence, with no DNA. In this record, the V and J calls reflect TCRdb's handling and not the investigators' own analysis. The sample table on file contains approximately 400,000 distinct CDR3 sequences. 2.5% to 3% of the sample rests with the top ten.

From each donor, a roughly 2.5 ml peripheral blood sample was collected into PAXgene tubes and stored at -80 degrees C. Without any T cell sorting, total RNA was extracted from whole blood using the PAXgene blood miRNA kit on an automated QIAcube. Peripheral blood from monozygotic twin pairs concordant or discordant for inflammatory bowel disease was subjected to deep TCRalpha and TCRbeta repertoire profiling with unique molecular barcoding. Smoking habits were recorded for all twin pairs, and each individual was classified as a current, former or never smoker. CDR1 MDHEN and CDR2 SYDVKM are derived from the germline V gene. Its CDR3 holds 14 amino acids, cysteine through phenylalanine. No nucleotide data were recorded. Comment on this clonotype: It has no known antigen specificity.

The sequencing sample was made of blood. This clonotype originated in a human donor with ulcerative colitis or Crohn's disease, or a healthy co-twin of an affected twin (not recorded which). This chain joins TRBV28 to TRBJ2-3; the TCRdb D gene call, TRBD2, has no DNA to confirm it. CDR3 protein: CASKLAGATDTQYF. Where the CDR3 stops, the reference TRBV28 and TRBJ2-3 genes take over; the full variable domain is DVKVTQSSRYLVKRTGEKVFLECVQDMDHENMFWYRQDPGLGLRLIYFSYDVKMKEKGDIPEGYSVSREKKERFSLILESASTNQTSMYLCASKLAGATDTQYFGPGTRLTVL.